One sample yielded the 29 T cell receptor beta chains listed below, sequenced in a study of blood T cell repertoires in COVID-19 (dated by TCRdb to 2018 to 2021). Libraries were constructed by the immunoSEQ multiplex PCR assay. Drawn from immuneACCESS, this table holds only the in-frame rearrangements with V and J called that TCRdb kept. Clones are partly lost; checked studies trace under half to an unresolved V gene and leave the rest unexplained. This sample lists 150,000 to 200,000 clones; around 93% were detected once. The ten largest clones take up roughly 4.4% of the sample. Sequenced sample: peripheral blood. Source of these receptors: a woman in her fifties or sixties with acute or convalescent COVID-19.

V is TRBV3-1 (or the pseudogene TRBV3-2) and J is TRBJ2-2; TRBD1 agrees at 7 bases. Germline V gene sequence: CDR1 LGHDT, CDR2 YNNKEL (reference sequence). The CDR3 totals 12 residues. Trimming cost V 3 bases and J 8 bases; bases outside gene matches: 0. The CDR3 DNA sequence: TGTGCCAGCAGCCAGGGACAGGGGGAGCTGTTTTTT. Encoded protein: CASSQGQGELFF.

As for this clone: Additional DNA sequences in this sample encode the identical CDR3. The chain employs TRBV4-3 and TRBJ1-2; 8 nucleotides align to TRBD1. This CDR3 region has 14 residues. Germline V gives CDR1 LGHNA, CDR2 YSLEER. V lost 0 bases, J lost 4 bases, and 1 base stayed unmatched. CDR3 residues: CASSQETGGYGYTF. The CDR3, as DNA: TGCGCCAGCAGCCAAGAAACAGGGGGCTATGGCTACACCTTC.

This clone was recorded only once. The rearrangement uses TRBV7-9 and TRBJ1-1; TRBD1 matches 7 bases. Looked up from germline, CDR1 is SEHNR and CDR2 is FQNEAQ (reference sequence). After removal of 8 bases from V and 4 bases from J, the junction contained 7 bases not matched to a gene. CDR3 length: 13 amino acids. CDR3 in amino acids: CASAPTGSTEAFF. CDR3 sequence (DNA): TGTGCCAGCGCCCCGACAGGGAGCACTGAAGCTTTCTTT. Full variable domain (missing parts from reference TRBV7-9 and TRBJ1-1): DTGVSQNPRHKITKRGQNVTFRCDPISEHNRLYWYRQTLGQGPEFLTYFQNEAQLEKSRLLSDRFSAERPKGSFSTLEIQRTEQGDSAMYLCASAPTGSTEAFFGQGTRLTVV.

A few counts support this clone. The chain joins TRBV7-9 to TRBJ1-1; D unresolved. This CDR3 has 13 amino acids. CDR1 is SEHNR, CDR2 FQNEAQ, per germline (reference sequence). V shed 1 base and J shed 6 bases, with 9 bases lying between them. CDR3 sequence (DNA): TGTGCCAGCAGCTTAGTCCCGGTGGCTGAAGCTTTCTTT. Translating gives CASSLVPVAEAFF. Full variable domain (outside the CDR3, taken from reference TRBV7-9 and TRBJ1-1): DTGVSQNPRHKITKRGQNVTFRCDPISEHNRLYWYRQTLGQGPEFLTYFQNEAQLEKSRLLSDRFSAERPKGSFSTLEIQRTEQGDSAMYLCASSLVPVAEAFFGQGTRLTVV.

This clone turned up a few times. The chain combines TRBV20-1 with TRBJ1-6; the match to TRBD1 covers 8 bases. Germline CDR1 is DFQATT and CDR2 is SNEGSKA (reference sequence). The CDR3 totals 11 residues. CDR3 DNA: TGCAGCGGACAGGGTGGAAACTATCCCCACTTT. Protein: CSGQGGNYPHF.

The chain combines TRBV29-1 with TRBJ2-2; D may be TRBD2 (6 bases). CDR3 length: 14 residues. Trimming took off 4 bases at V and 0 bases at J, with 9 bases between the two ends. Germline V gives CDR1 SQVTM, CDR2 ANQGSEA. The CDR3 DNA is TGCAGCGTTGGTTGGGGGGCGAACACCGGGGAGCTGTTTTTT. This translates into CSVGWGANTGELFF.

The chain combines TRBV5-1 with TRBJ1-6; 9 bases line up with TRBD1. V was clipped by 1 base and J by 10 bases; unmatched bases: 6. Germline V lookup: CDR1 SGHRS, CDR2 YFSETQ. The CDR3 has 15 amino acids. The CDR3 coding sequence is TGCGCCAGCAGCTTGACAGGGGGCGAACGGTCACCCCTCCACTTT. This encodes CASSLTGGERSPLHF.

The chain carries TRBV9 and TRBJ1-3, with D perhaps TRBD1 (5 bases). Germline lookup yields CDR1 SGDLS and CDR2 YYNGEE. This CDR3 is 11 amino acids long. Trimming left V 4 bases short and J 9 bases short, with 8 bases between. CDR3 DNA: TGTGCCAGCAGCCCCGGGGGCACCATATATTTT. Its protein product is CASSPGGTIYF. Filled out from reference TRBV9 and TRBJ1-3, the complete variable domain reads DSGVTQTPKHLITATGQRVTLRCSPRSGDLSVYWYQQSLDQGLQFLIQYYNGEERAKGNILERFSAQQFPDLHSELNLSSLELGDSALYFCASSPGGTIYFGEGSWLTVV.

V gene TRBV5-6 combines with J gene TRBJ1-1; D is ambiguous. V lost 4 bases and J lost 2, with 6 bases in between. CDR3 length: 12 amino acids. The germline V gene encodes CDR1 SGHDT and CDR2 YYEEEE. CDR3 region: CASSPGNTEAFF. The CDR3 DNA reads TGTGCCAGCAGCCCCGGTAACACTGAAGCTTTCTTT.

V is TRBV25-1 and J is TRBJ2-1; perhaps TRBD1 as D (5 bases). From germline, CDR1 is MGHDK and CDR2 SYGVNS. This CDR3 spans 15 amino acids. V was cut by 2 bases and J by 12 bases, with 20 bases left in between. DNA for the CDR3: TGTGCCAGCAGTGAAGCTACTATACGCCCTCAGGGGCAGTTCTTC. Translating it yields CASSEATIRPQGQFF.

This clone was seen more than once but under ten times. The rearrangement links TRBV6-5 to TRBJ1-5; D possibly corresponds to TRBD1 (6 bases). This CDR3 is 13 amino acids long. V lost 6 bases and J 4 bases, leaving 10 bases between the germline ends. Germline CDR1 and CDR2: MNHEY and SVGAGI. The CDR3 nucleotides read TGTGCCAGCAGACAGGGTCAGAATCAGCCCCAGCATTTT. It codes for CASRQGQNQPQHF.

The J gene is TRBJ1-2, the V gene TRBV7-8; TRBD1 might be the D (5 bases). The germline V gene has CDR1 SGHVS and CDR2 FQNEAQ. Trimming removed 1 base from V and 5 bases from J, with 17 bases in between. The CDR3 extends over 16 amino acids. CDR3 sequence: CASSLEPTDLKYGYTF. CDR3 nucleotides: TGTGCCAGCAGCTTAGAACCGACAGACTTGAAGTATGGCTACACCTTC.

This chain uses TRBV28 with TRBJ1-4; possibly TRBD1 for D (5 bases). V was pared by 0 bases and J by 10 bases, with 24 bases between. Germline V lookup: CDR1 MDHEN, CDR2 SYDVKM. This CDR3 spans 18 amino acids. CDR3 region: CASSLWGTTGRGRRKLFF. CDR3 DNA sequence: TGTGCCAGCAGTTTATGGGGGACCACGGGGAGGGGTCGGAGAAAACTGTTTTTT.

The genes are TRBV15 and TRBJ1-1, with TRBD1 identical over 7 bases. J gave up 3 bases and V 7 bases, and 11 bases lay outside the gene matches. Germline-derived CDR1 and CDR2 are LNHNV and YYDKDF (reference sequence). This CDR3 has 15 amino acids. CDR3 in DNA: TGTGCCACCACCCCAACAGGGGAAGGGCACACTGAAGCTTTCTTT. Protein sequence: CATTPTGEGHTEAFF.

CDR3 DNA sequence: TGTGCCAGCAGCTCGACAGGGGAGAGCTATGGCTACACCTTC. It codes for CASSSTGESYGYTF. This chain uses TRBV13 with TRBJ1-2; 8 nucleotides match TRBD1. The CDR3 sequence is 14 residues long. The J segment lost 4 bases and the V segment lost 4 bases, leaving 5 bases of the junction unmatched. Germline values: CDR1 PRHDT, CDR2 FYEKMQ (reference sequence).

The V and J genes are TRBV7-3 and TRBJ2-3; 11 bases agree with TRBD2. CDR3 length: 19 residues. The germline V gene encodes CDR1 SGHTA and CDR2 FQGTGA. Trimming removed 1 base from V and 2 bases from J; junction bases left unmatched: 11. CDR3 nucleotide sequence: TGTGCCAGCAGCTTAATAGAACCTTCGACTAGCGGGAACACAGATACGCAGTATTTT. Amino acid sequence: CASSLIEPSTSGNTDTQYF.

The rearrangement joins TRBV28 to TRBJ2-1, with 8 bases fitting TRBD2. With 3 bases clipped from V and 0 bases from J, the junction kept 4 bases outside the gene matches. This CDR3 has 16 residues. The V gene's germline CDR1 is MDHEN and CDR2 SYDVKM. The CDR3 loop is CASSFTGLGSYNEQFF. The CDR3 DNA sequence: TGTGCCAGCAGTTTCACGGGACTAGGCTCCTACAATGAGCAGTTCTTC.

In DNA, the CDR3 is TGTGCCAGCAGCTCTTTTCAGGGGGTTTGGGCCATATATTTT. Protein: CASSSFQGVWAIYF. The chain uses TRBV28 and TRBJ1-3; 7 nucleotides agree with TRBD1. The germline V gene encodes CDR1 MDHEN and CDR2 SYDVKM. V shed 6 bases, J shed 11 bases, and the junction held 13 bases outside the gene matches. The CDR3 is made up of 14 amino acids.

In DNA form, the CDR3 reads TGCGCCAGCAGCCAAGATATTTGGAGCTCCTATAATTCACCCCTCCACTTT. Translating it yields CASSQDIWSSYNSPLHF. The chain joins TRBV4-1 to TRBJ1-6; D unclear. This CDR3 has 17 residues. From germline, CDR1 is MGHRA and CDR2 YSYEKL. Trimming removed 0 bases from V and 0 bases from J, with 9 bases in between.

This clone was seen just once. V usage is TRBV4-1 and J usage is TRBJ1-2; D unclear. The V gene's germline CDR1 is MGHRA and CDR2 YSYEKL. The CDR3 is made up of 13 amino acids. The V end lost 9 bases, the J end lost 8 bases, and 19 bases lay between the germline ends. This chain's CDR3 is CASGGYSEAGYTF. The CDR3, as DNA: TGCGCCAGTGGAGGGTACAGTGAGGCGGGCTACACCTTC.

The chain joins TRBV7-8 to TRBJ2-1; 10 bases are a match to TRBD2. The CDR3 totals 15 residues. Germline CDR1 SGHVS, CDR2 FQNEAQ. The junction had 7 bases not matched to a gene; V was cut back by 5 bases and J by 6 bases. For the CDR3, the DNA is TGTGCCAGCAGCCATAGCGGGAGGCCCCCCAATGAGCAGTTCTTC. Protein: CASSHSGRPPNEQFF.

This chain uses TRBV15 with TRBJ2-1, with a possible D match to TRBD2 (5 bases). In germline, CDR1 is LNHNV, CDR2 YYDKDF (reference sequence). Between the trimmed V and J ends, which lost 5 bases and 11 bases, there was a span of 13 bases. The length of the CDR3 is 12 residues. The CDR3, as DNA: TGTGCCACCAGCTCACCCTGGAGGAAGCAGTTCTTC. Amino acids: CATSSPWRKQFF. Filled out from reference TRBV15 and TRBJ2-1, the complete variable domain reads DAMVIQNPRYQVTQFGKPVTLSCSQTLNHNVMYWYQQKSSQAPKLLFHYYDKDFNNEADTPDNFQSRRPNTSFCFLDIRSPGLGDTAMYLCATSSPWRKQFFGPGTRLTVL.

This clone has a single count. The CDR3 DNA follows: TGTGCCAGCAGAAACCGACAGGGGTATACTGAAGCTTTCTTT. Its protein product is CASRNRQGYTEAFF. The chain links TRBV6-6 to TRBJ1-1; 8 nucleotides match TRBD1. V shed 6 bases and J 5 bases; nucleotides not matched to a gene: 8. Germline CDR1 reads MNHNY; CDR2 reads SVGAGI (reference sequence). There are 14 residues in the CDR3.

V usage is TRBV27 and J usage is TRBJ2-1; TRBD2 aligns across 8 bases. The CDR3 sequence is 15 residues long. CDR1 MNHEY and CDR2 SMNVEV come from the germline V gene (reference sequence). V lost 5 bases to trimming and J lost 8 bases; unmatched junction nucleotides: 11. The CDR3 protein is CASSPGSSSGDEQFF. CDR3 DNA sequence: TGTGCCAGCAGTCCCGGAAGTAGTAGCGGGGATGAGCAGTTCTTC.

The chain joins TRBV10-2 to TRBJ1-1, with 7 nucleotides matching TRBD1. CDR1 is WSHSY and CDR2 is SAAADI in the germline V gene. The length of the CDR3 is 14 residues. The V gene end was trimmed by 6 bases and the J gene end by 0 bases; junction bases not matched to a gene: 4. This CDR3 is CASRETGLNTEAFF. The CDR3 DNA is TGCGCCAGCAGAGAGACAGGGCTGAACACTGAAGCTTTCTTT.

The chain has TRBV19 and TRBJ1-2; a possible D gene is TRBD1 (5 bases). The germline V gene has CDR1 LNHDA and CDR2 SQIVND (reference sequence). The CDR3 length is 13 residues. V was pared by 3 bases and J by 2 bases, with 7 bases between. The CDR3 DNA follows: TGTGCCAGTAGTATGGGGGGGAACTATGGCTACACCTTC. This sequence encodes CASSMGGNYGYTF. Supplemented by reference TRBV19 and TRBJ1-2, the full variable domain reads DGGITQSPKYLFRKEGQNVTLSCEQNLNHDAMYWYRQDPGQGLRLIYYSQIVNDFQKGDIAEGYSVSREKKESFPLTVTSAQKNPTAFYLCASSMGGNYGYTFGSGTRLTVV.

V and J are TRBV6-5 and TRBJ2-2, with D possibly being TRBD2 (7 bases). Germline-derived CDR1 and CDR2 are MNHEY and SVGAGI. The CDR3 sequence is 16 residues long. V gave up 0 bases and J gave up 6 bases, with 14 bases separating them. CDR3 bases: TGTGCCAGCAGTTACTCTTCGGGGGGCCCAGCCGGGGAGCTGTTTTTT. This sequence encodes CASSYSSGGPAGELFF.

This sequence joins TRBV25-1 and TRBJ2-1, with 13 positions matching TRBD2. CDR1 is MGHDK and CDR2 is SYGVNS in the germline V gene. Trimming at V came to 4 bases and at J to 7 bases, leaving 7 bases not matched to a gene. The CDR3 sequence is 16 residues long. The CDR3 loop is CASSGLLAGGRNEQFF. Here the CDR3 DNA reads TGTGCCAGCAGTGGGTTACTAGCGGGAGGGCGGAATGAGCAGTTCTTC. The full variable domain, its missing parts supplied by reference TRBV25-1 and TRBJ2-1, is EADIYQTPRYLVIGTGKKITLECSQTMGHDKMYWYQQDPGMELHLIHYSYGVNSTEKGDLSSESTVSRIRTEHFPLTLESARPSHTSQYLCASSGLLAGGRNEQFFGPGTRLTVL.

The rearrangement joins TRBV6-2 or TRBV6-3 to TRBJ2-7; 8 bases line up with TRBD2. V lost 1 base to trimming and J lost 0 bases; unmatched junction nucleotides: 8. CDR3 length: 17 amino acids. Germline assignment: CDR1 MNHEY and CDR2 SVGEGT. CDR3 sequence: CASSYFLAGGYSYEQYF. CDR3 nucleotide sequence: TGTGCCAGCAGTTACTTTCTCGCGGGAGGCTACTCCTACGAGCAGTACTTC.